What follows describes a single T cell receptor beta chain. This specimen comes from a study of blood T cell repertoires in COVID-19. Across the study: From T cells, B-cell-depleted T cells, or PBMCs came the material, which was cDNA or gDNA.

Seattle cases were enrolled at active infection and followed longitudinally. In the original processing: Counts of nucleated cells, estimated from reference gene primer amplification, were obtained. Profiled with immunoSEQ multiplex PCR; TCRdb holds only in-frame clones, not every one. V and J calls and clone size are given by that table; D and trimming were obtained from the DNA. The sample carries around 300,000 clones, approximately 86% recorded once. The germline V and J ends were trimmed by 6 bases and 3 bases, with 11 bases remaining between them. This CDR3 has 13 amino acids. Germline V gene sequence: CDR1 ENHRY, CDR2 SYGVKD.

The material sequenced was peripheral blood. The TCR sequence derives from a woman in her 70s with COVID-19, enrolled during active disease. The rearrangement joins TRBV10-3 to TRBJ1-2; D gene uncertain. In DNA, the CDR3 is TGTGCCATCAGCGAAACAGTGGACTATGGCTACACCTTC. Protein: CAISETVDYGYTF.